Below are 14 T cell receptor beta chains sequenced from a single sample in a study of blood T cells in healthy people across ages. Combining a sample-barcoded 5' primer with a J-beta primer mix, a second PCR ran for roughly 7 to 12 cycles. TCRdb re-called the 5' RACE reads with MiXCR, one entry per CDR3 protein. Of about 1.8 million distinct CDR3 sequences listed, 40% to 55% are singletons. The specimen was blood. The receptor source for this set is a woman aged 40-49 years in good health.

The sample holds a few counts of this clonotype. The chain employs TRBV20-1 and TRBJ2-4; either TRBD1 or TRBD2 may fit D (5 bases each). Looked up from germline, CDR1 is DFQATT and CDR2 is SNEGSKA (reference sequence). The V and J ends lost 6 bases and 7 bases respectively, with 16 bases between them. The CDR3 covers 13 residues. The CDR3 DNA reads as TGCAGTGCCCCCGGGACGCCCCCCAACATTCAGTACTTC. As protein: CSAPGTPPNIQYF.

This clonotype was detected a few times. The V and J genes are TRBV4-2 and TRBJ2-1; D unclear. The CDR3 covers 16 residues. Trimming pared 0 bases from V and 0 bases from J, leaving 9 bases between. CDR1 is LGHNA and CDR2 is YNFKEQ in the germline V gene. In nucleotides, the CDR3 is TGTGCCAGCAGCCAAGAACGGCGTCTCTCCTACAATGAGCAGTTCTTC. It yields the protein CASSQERRLSYNEQFF.

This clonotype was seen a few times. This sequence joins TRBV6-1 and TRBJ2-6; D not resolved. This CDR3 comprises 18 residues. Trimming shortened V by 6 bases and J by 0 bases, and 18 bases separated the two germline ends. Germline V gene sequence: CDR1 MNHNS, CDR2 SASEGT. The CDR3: CASSHPLPESSGANVLTF. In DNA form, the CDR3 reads TGTGCCAGCAGCCACCCCCTCCCAGAGAGCTCTGGGGCCAACGTCCTGACTTTC.

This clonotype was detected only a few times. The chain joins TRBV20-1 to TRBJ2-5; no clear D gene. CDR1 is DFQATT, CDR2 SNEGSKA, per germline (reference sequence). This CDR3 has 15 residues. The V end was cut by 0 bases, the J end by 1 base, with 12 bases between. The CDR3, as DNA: TGCAGTGCTAGAGATCCGGCTTCACCCCAAGAGACCCAGTACTTC. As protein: CSARDPASPQETQYF.

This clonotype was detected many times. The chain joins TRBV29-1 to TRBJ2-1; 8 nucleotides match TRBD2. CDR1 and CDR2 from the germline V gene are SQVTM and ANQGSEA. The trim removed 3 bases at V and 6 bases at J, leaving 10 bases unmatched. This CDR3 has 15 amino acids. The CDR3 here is CSVDSVAGLFNEQFF. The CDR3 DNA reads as TGCAGCGTTGACTCGGTAGCGGGGTTATTCAATGAGCAGTTCTTC.

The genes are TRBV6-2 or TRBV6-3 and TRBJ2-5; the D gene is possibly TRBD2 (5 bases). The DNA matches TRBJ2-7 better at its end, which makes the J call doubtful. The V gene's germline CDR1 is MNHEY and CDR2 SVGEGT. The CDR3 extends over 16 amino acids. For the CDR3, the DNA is TGTGCCAGCAGTTACCCTACTCTCCGGGGTAGCGACGAGCAGTACTTC. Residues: CASSYPTLRGSDEQYF.

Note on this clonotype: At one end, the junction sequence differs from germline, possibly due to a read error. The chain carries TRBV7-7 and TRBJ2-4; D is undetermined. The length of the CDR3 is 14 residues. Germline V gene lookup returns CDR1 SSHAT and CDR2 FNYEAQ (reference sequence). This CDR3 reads CASSPPSDGTLRYF. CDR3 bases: TGTGCTAGCAGCCCGCCCAGCGACGGAACCCTTCGGTACTTC.

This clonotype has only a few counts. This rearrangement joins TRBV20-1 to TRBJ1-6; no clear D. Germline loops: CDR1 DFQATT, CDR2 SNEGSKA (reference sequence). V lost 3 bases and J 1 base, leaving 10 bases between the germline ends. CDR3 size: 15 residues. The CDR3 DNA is TGCAGTGCTAGGTTGGAGATATCCTATAATTCACCCCTCCACTTT. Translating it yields CSARLEISYNSPLHF.

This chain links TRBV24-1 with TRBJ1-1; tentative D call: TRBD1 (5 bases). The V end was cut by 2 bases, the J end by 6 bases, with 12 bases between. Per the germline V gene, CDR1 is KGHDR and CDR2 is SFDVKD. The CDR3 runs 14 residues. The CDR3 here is CATSDSYGGSEAFF. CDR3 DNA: TGTGCCACCAGTGATTCCTACGGGGGGTCTGAAGCTTTCTTT.

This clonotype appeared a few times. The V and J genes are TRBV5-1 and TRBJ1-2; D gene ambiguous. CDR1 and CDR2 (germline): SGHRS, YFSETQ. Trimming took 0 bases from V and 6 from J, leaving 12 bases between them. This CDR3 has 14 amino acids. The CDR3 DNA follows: TGCGCCAGCAGCTTGGTTGGAGGGCAAGATGGCTACACCTTC. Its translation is CASSLVGGQDGYTF.

CDR3: CASSFDRVPGEKLFF. The CDR3 DNA is TGCGCCAGCAGCTTTGACAGGGTCCCAGGTGAAAAACTGTTTTTT. The gene calls are TRBV5-1 and TRBJ1-4; 7 nucleotides agree with TRBD1. From germline, CDR1 is SGHRS and CDR2 YFSETQ. V dropped 2 bases and J dropped 7; count of bases not matched to a gene: 8. The CDR3 length is 15 residues.

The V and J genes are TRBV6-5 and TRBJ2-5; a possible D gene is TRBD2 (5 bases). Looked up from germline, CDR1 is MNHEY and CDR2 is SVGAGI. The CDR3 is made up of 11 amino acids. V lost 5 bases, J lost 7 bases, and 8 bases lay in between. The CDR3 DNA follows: TGTGCCAGCAGTAACGGGGTGACCCAGTACTTC. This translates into CASSNGVTQYF.

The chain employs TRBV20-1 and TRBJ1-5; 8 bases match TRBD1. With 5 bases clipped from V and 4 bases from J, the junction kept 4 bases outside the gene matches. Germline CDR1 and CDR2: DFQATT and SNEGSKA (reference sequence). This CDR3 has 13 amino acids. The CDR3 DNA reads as TGCAGTGCTGTGACAGGGGTGAATCAGCCCCAGCATTTT. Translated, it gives CSAVTGVNQPQHF.

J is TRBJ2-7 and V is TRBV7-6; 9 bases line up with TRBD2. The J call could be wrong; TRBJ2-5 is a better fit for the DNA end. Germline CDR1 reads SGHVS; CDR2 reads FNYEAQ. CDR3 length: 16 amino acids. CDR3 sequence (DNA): TGTGCCAGCAGCTTAGAAATAGCGGGGGCTCTAGAGACCCAGTACTTC. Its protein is CASSLEIAGALETQYF.